One and the same sample provided the 9 T cell receptor beta chains below, sequenced in a study of CD8 T cells in ankylosing spondylitis. TCRdb independently ran MiXCR on the 5' RACE reads; one entry per CDR3 protein. The sample lists a few hundred thousand distinct CDR3 sequences; 18% were seen once. Source material: blood, either unsorted or a sorted T cell fraction (not recorded which). These receptors were obtained from a male donor with ankylosing spondylitis or in good health (not recorded which).

The chain combines TRBV4-3 with TRBJ2-1, with D perhaps given as TRBD1 or TRBD2 (5 bases each). CDR1 and CDR2 from the germline V gene are LGHNA and YSLEER. Between the trimmed V and J ends, which lost 4 bases and 2 bases, there was a span of 9 bases. The CDR3 has 14 residues. The CDR3 region is CASSPGPPYNEQFF. CDR3 DNA sequence: TGCGCCAGCAGCCCGGGGCCACCCTACAATGAGCAGTTCTTC.

This clonotype was observed a few times. The V and J genes are TRBV4-3 and TRBJ2-2; TRBD2 matches at 12 bases. CDR1 LGHNA and CDR2 YSLEER come from the germline V gene. V shed 4 bases and J 7 bases; nucleotides not matched to a gene: 7. The CDR3 contains 16 residues. CDR3 in DNA: TGCGCCAGCAGCCCCGGACTAGCGGGGCGGGGCGGGGAGCTGTTTTTT. It codes for CASSPGLAGRGGELFF.

This clonotype was counted a few times. The chain combines TRBV4-1 with TRBJ2-7; TRBD1 is a possible D gene (6 bases). V was clipped by 0 bases and J by 3 bases, with 12 bases between them. Germline V gene data show CDR1 as MGHRA and CDR2 as YSYEKL. The CDR3 spans 15 residues. The CDR3 DNA is TGCGCCAGCAGCCAAGAACCCGGACAGAGCTACGAGCAGTACTTC. Translation: CASSQEPGQSYEQYF.

The rearrangement joins TRBV7-2 to TRBJ1-5, with D perhaps matching TRBD1 (5 bases). The V gene's germline CDR1 is SGHTA and CDR2 FQGNSA. V lost 1 base, J lost 0 bases, and 10 bases lay in between. The CDR3 runs to 16 residues. CDR3 residues: CASSLEGRYSNQPQHF. The CDR3 coding sequence is TGTGCCAGCAGCTTAGAGGGGCGGTATAGCAATCAGCCCCAGCATTTT.

This clonotype was picked up a small number of times. The chain carries TRBV12-3 or TRBV12-4 and TRBJ2-5; 7 nucleotides agree with TRBD2. The CDR3 extends over 15 amino acids. V lost 8 bases and J lost 2; bases outside the gene matches: 11. The CDR3 DNA is TGTGCCAGCGGCCCCACAATGGGACTACAAGAGACCCAGTACTTC. Its translation: CASGPTMGLQETQYF.

This clonotype has at least ten counts. The CDR3 nucleotides are TGCAGCGTCGATGGACTAGCGGGAGGTCTTGACGCGGACGAGCAGTACTTC. Its protein product is CSVDGLAGGLDADEQYF. The J gene is TRBJ2-7, the V gene TRBV29-1; 14 bases align to TRBD2. Trimming cost V 6 bases and J 5 bases; bases outside gene matches: 15. This CDR3 has 17 residues. Germline assignment: CDR1 SQVTM and CDR2 ANQGSEA.

The CDR3: CASRQGSTDTQYF. Written as DNA, the CDR3 is TGTGCCAGCAGACAGGGTAGCACAGATACGCAGTATTTT. This rearrangement joins TRBV25-1 to TRBJ2-3; a possible D gene is TRBD1 (6 bases). This CDR3 comprises 13 residues. The V end was cut by 6 bases, the J end by 0 bases, with 7 bases between. Germline-derived CDR1 and CDR2 are MGHDK and SYGVNS.

V usage is TRBV25-1 and J usage is TRBJ2-3; unclear D gene. The V end was cut by 4 bases, the J end by 6 bases, with 8 bases between. Germline V lookup: CDR1 MGHDK, CDR2 SYGVNS. The length of the CDR3 is 12 residues. The CDR3 DNA sequence: TGTGCCAGCAGTGGGTTATCCGATACGCAGTATTTT. Translation: CASSGLSDTQYF.

Only a few counts were recorded for this clonotype. The chain carries TRBV27 and TRBJ1-2; the D gene is possibly TRBD1 (6 bases). The V and J ends lost 1 base and 5 bases respectively, with 14 bases between them. Germline V lookup: CDR1 MNHEY, CDR2 SMNVEV (reference sequence). The CDR3 totals 15 residues. The CDR3 sequence is CASSLFTGSGYGYTF. The CDR3 DNA reads TGTGCCAGCAGTTTATTTACAGGGAGTGGGTATGGCTACACCTTC.